This TCR beta chain was captured by sequencing in a study of blood T cells in healthy people across ages. On the study more broadly: Roughly one uniquely barcoded beta molecule per two T cells was captured.

V lost 2 bases to trimming and J lost 7 bases, with 18 bases between them. Germline loops: CDR1 ENHRY, CDR2 SYGVKD. The CDR3 is made up of 15 amino acids. This clonotype occurred a few times. A sample-barcoded 5' primer and a J-beta primer mix were used in a second PCR of roughly 7 to 11 cycles. TCRdb ran MiXCR on the 5' RACE reads and lists one entry per CDR3 protein. The sample records roughly 1,500,000 distinct CDR3 sequences, roughly 32% being singletons. The chain has TRBV10-3 and TRBJ2-7; no firm D call. The TCR comes from a woman aged 30 to 39 in good health. The source material was blood. In DNA form, the CDR3 reads TGTGCCATCAGTGAGGCCCGGAGCGCCCGGTCGGAGCAGTACTTC. As protein: CAISEARSARSEQYF.